The clone carrying this TCR beta chain was seen a few times. Its target is not known. These data come from a study of blood T cells in healthy people across ages. Study results and limitations: Diversity was estimated from one million T cells, and these estimates were considered underestimates.

CDR1 is LGHDT, CDR2 YNNKEL, per germline (reference sequence). This CDR3 is 15 amino acids long. Trimming removed 1 base at V and 0 bases at J, with 10 bases between. The second PCR ran roughly 6 to 12 cycles with a sample-barcoded 5' primer and J-beta primers. TCRdb re-called the 5' RACE reads with MiXCR, one entry per CDR3 protein. Seen here are more than 500,000 distinct CDR3 sequences, approximately 25% observed once, and the top ten hold less than 20%. The rearrangement uses TRBV3-1 and TRBJ2-7, with D tentatively TRBD2 (6 bases). Sequencing input: blood. The source is a woman in her 70s in good health. DNA of the CDR3: TGTGCCAGCAGCCAAGTTGGAGGGTTCTCCTACGAGCAGTACTTC. Translating it yields CASSQVGGFSYEQYF.